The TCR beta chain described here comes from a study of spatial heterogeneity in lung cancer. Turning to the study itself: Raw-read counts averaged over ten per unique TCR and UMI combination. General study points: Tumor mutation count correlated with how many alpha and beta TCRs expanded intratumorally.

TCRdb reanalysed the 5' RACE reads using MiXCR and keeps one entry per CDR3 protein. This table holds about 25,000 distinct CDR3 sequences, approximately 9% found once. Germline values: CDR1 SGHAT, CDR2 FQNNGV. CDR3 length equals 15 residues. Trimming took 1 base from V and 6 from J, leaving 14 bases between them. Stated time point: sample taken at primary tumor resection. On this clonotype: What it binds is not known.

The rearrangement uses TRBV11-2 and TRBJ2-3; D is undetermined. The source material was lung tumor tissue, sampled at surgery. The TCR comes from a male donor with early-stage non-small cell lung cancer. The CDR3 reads CASSLGEARSDTQYF. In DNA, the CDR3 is TGTGCCAGCAGCTTAGGAGAGGCGCGGTCGGATACGCAGTATTTT.